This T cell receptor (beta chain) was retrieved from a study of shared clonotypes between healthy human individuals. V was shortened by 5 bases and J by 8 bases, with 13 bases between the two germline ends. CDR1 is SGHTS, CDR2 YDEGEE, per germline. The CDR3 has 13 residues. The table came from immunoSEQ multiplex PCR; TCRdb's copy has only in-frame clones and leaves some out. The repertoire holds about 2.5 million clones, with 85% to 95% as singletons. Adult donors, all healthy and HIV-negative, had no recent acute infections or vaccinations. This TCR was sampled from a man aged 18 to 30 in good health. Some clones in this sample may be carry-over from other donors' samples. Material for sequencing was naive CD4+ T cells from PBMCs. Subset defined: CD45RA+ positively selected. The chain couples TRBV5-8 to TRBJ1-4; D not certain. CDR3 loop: CASSLTRREKLFF. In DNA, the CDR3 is TGTGCCAGCAGTTTAACAAGGAGGGAAAAACTGTTTTTT.